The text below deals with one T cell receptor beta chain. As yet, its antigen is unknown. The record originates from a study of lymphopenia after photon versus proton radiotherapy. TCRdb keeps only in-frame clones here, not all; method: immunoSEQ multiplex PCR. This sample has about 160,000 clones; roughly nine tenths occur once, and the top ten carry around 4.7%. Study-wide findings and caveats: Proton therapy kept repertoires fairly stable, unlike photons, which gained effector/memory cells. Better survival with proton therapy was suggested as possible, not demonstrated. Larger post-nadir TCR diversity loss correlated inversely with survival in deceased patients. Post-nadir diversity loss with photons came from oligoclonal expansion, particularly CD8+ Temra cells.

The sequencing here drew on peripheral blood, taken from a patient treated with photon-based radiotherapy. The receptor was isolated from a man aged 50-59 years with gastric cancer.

DNA for the CDR3: TGTGCCAGCTCATTAGGACAGGCGAACACCGGGGAGCTGTTTTTT. This codes for CASSLGQANTGELFF. The chain employs TRBV18 and TRBJ2-2; TRBD1 aligns across 7 bases. Per germline, CDR1 KGHSH and CDR2 LQKENI. CDR3 length: 15 residues. With V trimmed by 5 bases and J by 0 bases, 3 bases remained unmatched.